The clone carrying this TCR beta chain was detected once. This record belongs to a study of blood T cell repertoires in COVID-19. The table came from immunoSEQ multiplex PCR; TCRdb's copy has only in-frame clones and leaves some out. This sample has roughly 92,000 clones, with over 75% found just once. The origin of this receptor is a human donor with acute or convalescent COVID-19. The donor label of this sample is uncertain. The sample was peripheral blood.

The DNA of the CDR3 is TGTGCCAGCAGCTTAGTCGGGACAGGGATGAACACTGAAGCTTTCTTT. Its translation is CASSLVGTGMNTEAFF. V usage is TRBV11-2 and J usage is TRBJ1-1, with 9 bases that match TRBD1. With V trimmed by 1 base and J by 0 bases, 3 bases remained unmatched. CDR3 length: 16 residues. Germline loops: CDR1 SGHAT, CDR2 FQNNGV.